This entry features one TCR beta chain sequence. This entry belongs to a study of blood T cell repertoires in COVID-19. Study-level background: Sample material is recorded as cDNA or gDNA derived from T cells, B-cell-depleted T cells, or PBMCs.

Those enrolled, adults aged about 18 to 95 years, came from about two dozen US areas. Membership in each cohort depended on participant-reported clinical history. In the original analysis: Using reference gene primer amplification, nucleated cell counts were estimated. Only in-frame clones appear in the TCRdb table, and some are missing; sequencing was by immunoSEQ multiplex PCR. V, J and clone size are taken as reported in that table, and D and trimming were inferred from the DNA itself. This table has under 350,000 clones, about 86% appearing once. Germline values: CDR1 SNHLY, CDR2 FYNNEI. The CDR3 sequence is 15 residues long. Trimming took off 7 bases at V and 8 bases at J, with 20 bases between the two ends.

The clonotype originates from a middle-aged woman with acute COVID-19. Sequencing was performed on PBMCs or T cells enriched from blood (not recorded which). The chain links TRBV2 to TRBJ1-4; D perhaps matches TRBD1 (5 bases). The CDR3 is CASMRSAGSVEKLFF. DNA for the CDR3: TGTGCCAGCATGAGGAGCGCAGGGTCGGTCGAAAAACTGTTTTTT.